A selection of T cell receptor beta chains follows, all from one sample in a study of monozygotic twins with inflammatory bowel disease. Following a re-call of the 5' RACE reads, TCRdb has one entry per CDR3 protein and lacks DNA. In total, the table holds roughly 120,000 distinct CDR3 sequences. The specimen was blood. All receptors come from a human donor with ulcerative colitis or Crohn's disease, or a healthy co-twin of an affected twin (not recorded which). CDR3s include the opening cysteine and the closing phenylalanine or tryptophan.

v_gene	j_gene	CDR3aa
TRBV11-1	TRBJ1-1	CASSPMGQGWTEAFF
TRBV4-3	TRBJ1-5	CASSQDLSQPQHF
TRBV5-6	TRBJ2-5	CASSLRVGRASLETQYF
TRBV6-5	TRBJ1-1	CASTEGGTEAFF
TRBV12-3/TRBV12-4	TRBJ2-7	CASSPSGGGYEQYF
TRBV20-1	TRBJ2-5	CSARRRGSPSETQYF
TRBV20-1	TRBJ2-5	CSARDSWGIGETQYF
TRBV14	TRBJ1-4	CASSRAGSEKLFF
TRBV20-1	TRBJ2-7	CSATQLAGVSYEQYF
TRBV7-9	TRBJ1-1	CASSLETWNTEAFF